The 14 T cell receptor beta chains reported below all come from one sample, sequenced in a study of Ad26.COV2.S vaccination and SARS-CoV-2 variants. The assay was immunoSEQ multiplex PCR, and TCRdb's table has in-frame clones only and misses some. The top ten clones hold roughly 3.5% of a sample with over 250,000 clones, over 75% of them seen once. Treatment: around 19 received Ad26.COV2.S at low or high dose, single or two shots; roughly five received placebo; per-sample allocation not given. At day 63 after the first vaccine or placebo injection, samples were drawn. The sequencing here drew on peripheral blood, taken in a trial of Ad26.COV2.S vaccine versus placebo. These receptor sequences come from a person aged 18-65 years who received the Ad26.COV2.S COVID-19 vaccine or a placebo.

The chain combines TRBV27 with TRBJ2-3, with 8 bases that match TRBD1. CDR1 is MNHEY, CDR2 SMNVEV, per germline (reference sequence). CDR3 length: 15 amino acids. The V segment lost 3 bases and the J segment 3 bases; nucleotides outside the gene matches: 5. CDR3: CASSFQGAPTDTQYF. CDR3 DNA: TGTGCCAGCAGTTTCCAGGGGGCGCCGACAGATACGCAGTATTTT.

This rearrangement joins TRBV6-5 to TRBJ2-7; D is possibly TRBD2 (6 bases). CDR1 is MNHEY and CDR2 is SVGAGI in the germline V gene. V gave up 6 bases and J gave up 6 bases, with 12 bases separating them. The CDR3 consists of 12 residues. Written as DNA, the CDR3 is TGTGCCAGCAGGGTCGGGGGTGGCGAGCAGTACTTC. This sequence encodes CASRVGGGEQYF.

V is TRBV6-5 and J is TRBJ2-1; weak D call: TRBD2 (6 bases). Trimming stripped 6 bases from V and 3 bases from J, with 15 bases between. The CDR3 is 15 amino acids. Per the germline V gene, CDR1 is MNHEY and CDR2 is SVGAGI. The DNA for the CDR3 is TGTGCCAGCAGCCCCGATGCGGGGTTCTACAATGAGCAGTTCTTC. Translated, it gives CASSPDAGFYNEQFF.

V is TRBV5-1 and J is TRBJ1-2, with 7 bases lining up with TRBD1. The CDR3 sequence is 17 residues long. Germline V gives CDR1 SGHRS, CDR2 YFSETQ. The V segment lost 0 bases and the J segment 6 bases; nucleotides outside the gene matches: 14. The chain's CDR3 is CASSLAYRQGKSDGYTF. The CDR3 DNA reads as TGCGCCAGCAGCTTGGCCTACCGACAGGGTAAGTCGGATGGCTACACCTTC. Filled out from reference TRBV5-1 and TRBJ1-2, the complete variable domain reads KAGVTQTPRYLIKTRGQQVTLSCSPISGHRSVSWYQQTPGQGLQFLFEYFSETQRNKGNFPGRFSGRQFSNSRSEMNVSTLELGDSALYLCASSLAYRQGKSDGYTFGSGTRLTVV.

This clone was seen only once. Other DNA sequences in the same sample also yield this CDR3. The rearrangement uses TRBV30 and TRBJ1-5; no firm D call. The V gene lost 0 bases and the J gene lost 1 base, with 4 bases spanning the gap. The germline V gene encodes CDR1 GTSNPN and CDR2 SVGIG (reference sequence). CDR3 size: 13 residues. The CDR3 is CAWSVRSNQPQHF. In DNA, the CDR3 is TGTGCCTGGAGTGTCCGGAGCAATCAGCCCCAGCATTTT. Full variable domain (rest looked up from reference TRBV30 and TRBJ1-5): SQTIHQWPATLVQPVGSPLSLECTVEGTSNPNLYWYRQAAGRGLQLLFYSVGIGQISSEVPQNLSASRPQDRQFILSSKKLLLSDSGFYLCAWSVRSNQPQHFGDGTRLSIL.

In nucleotides, the CDR3 is TGTGCCAGCAGTACCCCCAAGGGGGCGGACACTGAAGCTTTCTTT. Translated, it gives CASSTPKGADTEAFF. The chain combines TRBV6-5 with TRBJ1-1, with 7 positions matching TRBD1. V shed 5 bases, J shed 3 bases, and the junction held 9 bases outside the gene matches. Looked up from germline, CDR1 is MNHEY and CDR2 is SVGAGI. The CDR3 has 15 residues.

The rearrangement uses TRBV4-1 and TRBJ2-6, with D possibly TRBD1 on 6 matching bases. The CDR3 is 16 amino acids. The V end was cut by 1 base, the J end by 0 bases, with 7 bases between. CDR1 is MGHRA and CDR2 is YSYEKL in the germline V gene. As DNA, the CDR3 is TGCGCCAGCAGCCAAGTGGGGGCCTCTGGGGCCAACGTCCTGACTTTC. It yields the protein CASSQVGASGANVLTF.

V usage is TRBV5-1 and J usage is TRBJ1-1; perhaps TRBD1 as D (6 bases). The CDR3 sequence is 14 residues long. The V gene lost 1 base and the J gene lost 3 bases, with 10 bases spanning the gap. Germline V lookup: CDR1 SGHRS, CDR2 YFSETQ. CDR3 coding DNA: TGCGCCAGCAGCTTGTGGGGGGCGGACACTGAAGCTTTCTTT. Translated: CASSLWGADTEAFF.

This chain links TRBV29-1 with TRBJ2-5, with D perhaps being TRBD1 or TRBD2 (5 bases each). The CDR3 extends over 12 amino acids. Trimming took 4 bases from V and 0 from J, leaving 6 bases between them. In germline, CDR1 is SQVTM, CDR2 ANQGSEA. The CDR3 region has the DNA TGCAGCGTTGGAGGGGACCAAGAGACCCAGTACTTC. Its translation: CSVGGDQETQYF.

The V and J genes are TRBV6-2 or TRBV6-3 and TRBJ2-1; TRBD1 might be the D (6 bases). Trimming took 5 bases from V and 7 from J, leaving 6 bases between them. This CDR3 spans 11 amino acids. Per the germline V gene, CDR1 is MNHEY and CDR2 is SVGEGT. CDR3 sequence reads: CASSQGNEQFF. CDR3 coding DNA: TGTGCCAGCAGTCAGGGGAATGAGCAGTTCTTC.

Details on this clone: This specimen includes other DNA sequences encoding the same CDR3. This sequence joins TRBV18 and TRBJ2-5, with D hard to call. Between the trimmed V and J ends, which lost 4 bases and 4 bases, there was a span of 13 bases. Germline values: CDR1 KGHSH, CDR2 LQKENI. There are 14 residues in the CDR3. Written as DNA, the CDR3 is TGTGCCAGCTCACAACAAGGACCTCCAGAGACCCAGTACTTC. Translation gives CASSQQGPPETQYF.

The genes are TRBV27 and TRBJ1-5; possibly TRBD1 for D (6 bases). The V end was cut by 0 bases, the J end by 1 base, with 7 bases between. CDR1 is MNHEY, CDR2 SMNVEV, per germline (reference sequence). The CDR3 loop spans 15 amino acids. CDR3 region: CASSLSDSSNQPQHF. The CDR3 bases are TGTGCCAGCAGTTTATCGGACAGCAGCAATCAGCCCCAGCATTTT.

This clone appeared a single time. V is TRBV3-1 (or the pseudogene TRBV3-2) and J is TRBJ2-1; 12 bases are a match to TRBD2. With V trimmed by 4 bases and J by 5 bases, 3 bases remained unmatched. Germline CDR1 LGHDT, CDR2 YNNKEL (reference sequence). This CDR3 is built from 15 residues. Written as DNA, the CDR3 is TGTGCCAGCAGCCGACTAGCGGGAGTCAACAATGAGCAGTTCTTC. Encoded protein: CASSRLAGVNNEQFF.

The chain employs TRBV5-6 and TRBJ2-5; tentatively, D is TRBD2 (5 bases). The V and J ends lost 0 bases and 7 bases respectively, with 10 bases between them. The CDR3 has 13 residues. Germline CDR1 is SGHDT and CDR2 is YYEEEE. The CDR3 protein is CASSLGGSGTQYF. The CDR3, as DNA: TGTGCCAGCAGCTTGGGAGGGTCAGGGACCCAGTACTTC.